This TCR beta chain was captured in a study of human T cells and chemical hapten exposure. This clonotype was counted only a few times. TCRdb redid the calling of the RACE reads with MiXCR, one entry per CDR3 protein. This sample carries 45,000 to 60,000 distinct CDR3 sequences, 12% of them seen once, and the ten largest clones take 2.4%. Regarding time point: patch test 3, about 24 weeks after DPC sensitization. Documented treatment: therapeutic diphenylcyclopropenone sensitization with weekly scalp DPC. V dropped 1 base and J dropped 0 bases, with 7 bases sitting between them. The CDR3 has 16 residues. The germline V gene encodes CDR1 LGHDT and CDR2 YNNKEL (reference sequence).

J is TRBJ2-6 and V is TRBV3-1; D unclear. Here the sequenced sample was whole blood, taken in connection with sensitization to the hapten diphenylcyclopropenone (DPC). The TCR sequence derives from a man aged 30-40 years with alopecia areata. Some clones in this sample may be carry-over from other donors' samples. The CDR3 sequence is CASSQVWGSGANVLTF. For the CDR3, the DNA is TGTGCCAGCAGCCAAGTTTGGGGCTCTGGGGCCAACGTCCTGACTTTC.